The entry below describes one T cell receptor (beta chain). Antigen unknown. This sample is part of a study of T cell repertoires in cytomegalovirus infection. In the study overall: Recently identified HLA-C-restricted and well-studied HLA-B-restricted CMV epitopes were used.

TCRdb processed the reads anew with MiXCR; each CDR3 protein has one entry. The sample carries around 430,000 distinct CDR3 sequences, approximately 40% recorded once. The clonotype originates from a human donor in good health (CMV status not recorded). Some clones in this sample may be carry-over from other donors' samples. The sample in question was cultured PBMCs, obtained from culture after CMV antigen stimulation.

The CDR3: CASSIGTTTDTQYF. CDR3 DNA: TGTGCCAGCAGCATCGGGACAACCACAGATACGCAGTATTTT. The chain employs TRBV5-5 and TRBJ2-3; TRBD1 is a possible D gene (6 bases). The germline CDR1 and CDR2 sequences are SGHKS and YYEKEE (reference sequence). The CDR3 is 14 residues long. Trimming shortened V by 4 bases and J by 2 bases, and 11 bases separated the two germline ends. Full variable domain (rest looked up from reference TRBV5-5 and TRBJ2-3): DAGVTQSPTHLIKTRGQQVTLRCSPISGHKSVSWYQQVLGQGPQFIFQYYEKEERGRGNFPDRFSARQFPNYSSELNVNALLLGDSALYLCASSIGTTTDTQYFGPGTRLTVL.